This entry describes one T cell receptor beta chain. Antigen: not known. The record originates from a study of T cell repertoires in cytomegalovirus infection. Study-level background: Indicated by public TCR beta signatures were CMV infection and matching HLA type.

Notes on the study in general: The cumulative frequency of public TCR beta families distinguished individuals who carried CMV together with the relevant HLA. Dominating the ex vivo response were HLA-C-restricted CMV-specific TCR beta clonotypes.

Germline lookup yields CDR1 SGHAT and CDR2 FQNNGV. There are 13 residues in the CDR3. Trimming cost V 10 bases and J 2 bases, with 12 bases left between them. TCRdb reprocessed the reads via MiXCR and lists one record per CDR3 protein. Among 600,000 to 700,000 distinct CDR3 sequences listed, around a third were seen once. The clonotype comes from a human donor in good health (CMV status not recorded). Some clones in this sample may be carry-over from other donors' samples. The specimen comprised cultured PBMCs, sampled from culture after CMV antigen stimulation. The rearrangement joins TRBV11-2 to TRBJ2-1, with a tentative D call TRBD2 (5 bases). The CDR3 region has the DNA TGTGCCACCAATGAGGGTCCCTACAATGAGCAGTTCTTC. This translates into CATNEGPYNEQFF. Based on the CDR3 plus reference TRBV11-2 and TRBJ2-1, the full variable domain is EAGVAQSPRYKIIEKRQSVAFWCNPISGHATLYWYQQILGQGPKLLIQFQNNGVVDDSQLPKDRFSAERLKGVDSTLKIQPAKLEDSAVYLCATNEGPYNEQFFGPGTRLTVL.